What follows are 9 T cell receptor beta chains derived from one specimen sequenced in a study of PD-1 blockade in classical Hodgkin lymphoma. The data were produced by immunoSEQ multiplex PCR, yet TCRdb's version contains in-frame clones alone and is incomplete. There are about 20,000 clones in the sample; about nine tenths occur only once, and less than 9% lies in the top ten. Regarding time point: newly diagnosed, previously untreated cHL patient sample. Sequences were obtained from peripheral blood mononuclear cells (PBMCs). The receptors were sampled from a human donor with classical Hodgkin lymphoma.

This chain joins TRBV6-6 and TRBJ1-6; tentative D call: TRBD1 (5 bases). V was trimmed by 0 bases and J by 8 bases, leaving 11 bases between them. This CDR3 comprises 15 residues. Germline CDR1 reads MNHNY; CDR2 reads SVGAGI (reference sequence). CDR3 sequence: CASSYSDSRYSPLHF. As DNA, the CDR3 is TGTGCCAGCAGTTACTCAGACAGCCGATATTCACCCCTCCACTTT.

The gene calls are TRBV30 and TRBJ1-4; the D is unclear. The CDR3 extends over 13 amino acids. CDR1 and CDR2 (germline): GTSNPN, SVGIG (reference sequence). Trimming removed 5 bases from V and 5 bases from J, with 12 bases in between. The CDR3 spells CAWRTVNNEKLFF. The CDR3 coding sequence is TGTGCCTGGCGGACGGTTAACAATGAAAAACTGTTTTTT.

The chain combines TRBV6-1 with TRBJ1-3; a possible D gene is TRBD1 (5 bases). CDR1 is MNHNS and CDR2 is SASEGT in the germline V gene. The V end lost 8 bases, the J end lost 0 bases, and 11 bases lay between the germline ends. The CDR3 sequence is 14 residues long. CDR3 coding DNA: TGTGCCAGCCTTGACAGAGCCTCTGGAAACACCATATATTTT. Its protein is CASLDRASGNTIYF.

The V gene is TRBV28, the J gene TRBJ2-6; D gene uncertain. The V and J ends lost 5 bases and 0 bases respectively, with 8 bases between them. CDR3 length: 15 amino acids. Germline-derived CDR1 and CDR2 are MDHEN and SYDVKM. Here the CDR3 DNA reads TGTGCCAGCAGTACGGGTGCCTCTGGGGCCAACGTCCTGACTTTC. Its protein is CASSTGASGANVLTF.

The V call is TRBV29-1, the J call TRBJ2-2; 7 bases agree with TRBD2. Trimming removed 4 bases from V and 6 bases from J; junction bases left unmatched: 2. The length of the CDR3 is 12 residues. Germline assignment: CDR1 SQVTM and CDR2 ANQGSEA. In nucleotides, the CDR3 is TGCAGCGTTGTGGGAGGGCCCGGGGAGCTGTTTTTT. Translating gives CSVVGGPGELFF.

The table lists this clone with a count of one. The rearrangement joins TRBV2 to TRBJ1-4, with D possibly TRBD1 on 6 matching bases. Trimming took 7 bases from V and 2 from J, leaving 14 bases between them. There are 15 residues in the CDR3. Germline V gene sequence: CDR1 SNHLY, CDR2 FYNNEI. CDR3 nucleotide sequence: TGTGCCAGCACTCCAACAGGGCGCACTAATGAAAAACTGTTTTTT. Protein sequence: CASTPTGRTNEKLFF.

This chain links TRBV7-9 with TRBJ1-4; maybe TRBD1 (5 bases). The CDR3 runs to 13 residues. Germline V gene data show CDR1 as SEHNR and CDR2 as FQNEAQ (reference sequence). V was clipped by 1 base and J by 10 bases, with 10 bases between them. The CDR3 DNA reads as TGTGCCAGCAGCTTAGTGGGGCAAGGAAAACTGTTTTTT. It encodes CASSLVGQGKLFF. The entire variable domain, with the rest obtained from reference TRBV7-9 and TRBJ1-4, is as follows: DTGVSQNPRHKITKRGQNVTFRCDPISEHNRLYWYRQTLGQGPEFLTYFQNEAQLEKSRLLSDRFSAERPKGSFSTLEIQRTEQGDSAMYLCASSLVGQGKLFFGSGTQLSVL.

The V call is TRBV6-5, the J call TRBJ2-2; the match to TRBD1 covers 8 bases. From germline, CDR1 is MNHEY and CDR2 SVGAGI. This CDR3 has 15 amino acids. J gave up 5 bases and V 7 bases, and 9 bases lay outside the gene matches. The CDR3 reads CASKTGQGDTGELFF. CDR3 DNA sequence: TGTGCCAGCAAAACAGGACAGGGCGATACCGGGGAGCTGTTTTTT.

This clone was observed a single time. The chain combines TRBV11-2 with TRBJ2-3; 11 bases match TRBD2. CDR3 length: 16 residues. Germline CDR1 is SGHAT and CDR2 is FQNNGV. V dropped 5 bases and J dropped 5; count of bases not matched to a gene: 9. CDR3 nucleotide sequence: TGTGCCAGCAGCACCGCCCTAGCGGGAGGTGGAGATACGCAGTATTTT. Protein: CASSTALAGGGDTQYF.